The rows below give T cell receptor beta chains drawn from one sample of a study of T cell responses to AZD1222 COVID-19 vaccine. Produced via immunoSEQ multiplex PCR; TCRdb's table is partial and in-frame only. The sample records about 66,000 clones, more than 75% being singletons. The sample in question was peripheral blood, obtained on day 0 of AZD1222 vaccination. Every receptor here comes from an adult in good health. CDR3s include the opening cysteine and the closing phenylalanine or tryptophan. The order of the fields is CDR3 protein, V gene, J gene.

CDR3 protein: CASSPKAGTNTGELFF
V gene: TRBV18
J gene: TRBJ2-2

CDR3 protein: CASSLVVTGASEQYF
V gene: TRBV5-1
J gene: TRBJ2-7

CDR3 protein: CAWSVQQGPYEQYF
V gene: TRBV30
J gene: TRBJ2-7

CDR3 protein: CASSSSKQGQAFF
V gene: TRBV11-3
J gene: TRBJ1-1

CDR3 protein: CASSLRTDSDHNSPLHF
V gene: TRBV11-2
J gene: TRBJ1-6

CDR3 protein: CASRADRVKGGGYTF
V gene: TRBV2
J gene: TRBJ1-2

CDR3 protein: CSARQGIGYTF
V gene: TRBV20-1
J gene: TRBJ1-2

CDR3 protein: CASSPDVLYGYTF
V gene: TRBV12-3/TRBV12-4
J gene: TRBJ1-2

CDR3 protein: CASSSPSGLETQYF
V gene: TRBV6-2/TRBV6-3
J gene: TRBJ2-5

CDR3 protein: CASSWTSGILVNEQFF
V gene: TRBV14
J gene: TRBJ2-1

CDR3 protein: CASSLAGQGYNEQFF
V gene: TRBV7-3
J gene: TRBJ2-1

CDR3 protein: CASSSDYNEQFF
V gene: TRBV11-3
J gene: TRBJ2-1

CDR3 protein: CASSQGGFQRESTDTQYF
V gene: TRBV4-1
J gene: TRBJ2-3

CDR3 protein: CASSPAGTSRETQYF
V gene: TRBV9
J gene: TRBJ2-5

CDR3 protein: CASSIPWGGTVDEQFF
V gene: TRBV19
J gene: TRBJ2-1

CDR3 protein: CASRRQVPRAEAFF
V gene: TRBV27
J gene: TRBJ1-1

CDR3 protein: CATSRVGGSEKLFF
V gene: TRBV15
J gene: TRBJ1-4

CDR3 protein: CASSFVPLAGAGANVLTF
V gene: TRBV5-1
J gene: TRBJ2-6

CDR3 protein: CASSPGQGLSYGYTF
V gene: TRBV7-9
J gene: TRBJ1-2

CDR3 protein: CASSQEQEAFF
V gene: TRBV5-1
J gene: TRBJ1-1

CDR3 protein: CASSLDLSREAFF
V gene: TRBV11-2
J gene: TRBJ1-1

CDR3 protein: CASSAGTANEQFF
V gene: TRBV9
J gene: TRBJ2-1

CDR3 protein: CASRIQGGHTEAFF
V gene: TRBV5-4
J gene: TRBJ1-1

CDR3 protein: CASSQGRRPLHF
V gene: TRBV3-1/TRBV3-2
J gene: TRBJ1-6

CDR3 protein: CASSLERGLKRYEQYF
V gene: TRBV5-1
J gene: TRBJ2-7

CDR3 protein: CASSQEPGTGQFF
V gene: TRBV3-1/TRBV3-2
J gene: TRBJ2-1

CDR3 protein: CASSYLDRLAKNIQYF
V gene: TRBV6-2/TRBV6-3
J gene: TRBJ2-4

CDR3 protein: CASRLAGGADTQYF
V gene: TRBV27
J gene: TRBJ2-3

CDR3 protein: CASSAQSLADEQFF
V gene: TRBV9
J gene: TRBJ2-1

CDR3 protein: CATSRDVSRLASSYEQYF
V gene: TRBV15
J gene: TRBJ2-7

CDR3 protein: CASSHKLNEQFF
V gene: TRBV7-9
J gene: TRBJ2-1

CDR3 protein: CASSRRDREETQYF
V gene: TRBV18
J gene: TRBJ2-5

CDR3 protein: CASSPRDRGPQPQHF
V gene: TRBV7-2
J gene: TRBJ1-5

CDR3 protein: CASKLAEYNEQFF
V gene: TRBV2
J gene: TRBJ2-1

CDR3 protein: CASSRQTGAEYGYTF
V gene: TRBV6-6
J gene: TRBJ1-2

CDR3 protein: CASSGLGGNQPQHF
V gene: TRBV9
J gene: TRBJ1-5

CDR3 protein: CASSLSAGDPEQFF
V gene: TRBV7-2
J gene: TRBJ2-1

CDR3 protein: CASSPQGGGETQYF
V gene: TRBV5-1
J gene: TRBJ2-5

CDR3 protein: CASRTTGILPLSTNEKLFF
V gene: TRBV27
J gene: TRBJ1-4

CDR3 protein: CASSYSPGWDEQYF
V gene: TRBV6-5
J gene: TRBJ2-7

CDR3 protein: CASRPGQNYGYTF
V gene: TRBV2
J gene: TRBJ1-2

CDR3 protein: CAGRWGVRTYEQYF
V gene: TRBV30
J gene: TRBJ2-7

CDR3 protein: CASSLGRGNNQPQHF
V gene: TRBV5-6
J gene: TRBJ1-5

CDR3 protein: CASSAGTEVNTEAFF
V gene: TRBV19
J gene: TRBJ1-1